These 21 T cell receptor beta chains were sequenced from one sample in a study of T-cell reconstitution after alpha-beta-depleted transplantation in children. During its preparation, the TCRbeta library received unique molecular identifiers. In TCRdb, the PCR reads were re-called with MiXCR into one record per CDR3 protein. The sample lists fewer than 550,000 distinct CDR3 sequences; over 10% were seen once. The sample consisted of PBMCs, mostly from graft donor cells, taken 180 days after TCRalphabeta/CD19-depleted stem cell transplant. These receptors came from a female patient between 2 and 10 years old who had a stem cell transplant for aplastic anemia, so the T cells may come from the graft donor.

This chain links TRBV18 with TRBJ1-1; D is undetermined. The CDR3 loop spans 12 amino acids. With 0 bases removed from V and 5 bases from J, the gap between germline ends came to 4 bases. Germline assignment: CDR1 KGHSH and CDR2 LQKENI. The CDR3 protein is CASSPPETEAFF. The DNA of the CDR3 is TGTGCCAGCTCACCACCGGAGACTGAAGCTTTCTTT.

There are many counts of this clonotype. The chain links TRBV5-4 to TRBJ1-1; 9 positions agree with TRBD1. The CDR3 spans 15 residues. Germline V CDR1 and CDR2: SGHNT, YYREEE (reference sequence). The trim removed 4 bases at V and 3 bases at J, leaving 7 bases unmatched. CDR3 sequence reads: CASSPGQGKHTEAFF. The CDR3 bases are TGTGCCAGCAGCCCTGGACAGGGGAAACACACTGAAGCTTTCTTT. The entire variable domain, with the rest obtained from reference TRBV5-4 and TRBJ1-1, is as follows: ETGVTQSPTHLIKTRGQQVTLRCSSQSGHNTVSWYQQALGQGPQFIFQYYREEENGRGNFPPRFSGLQFPNYSSELNVNALELDDSALYLCASSPGQGKHTEAFFGQGTRLTVV.

The V call is TRBV7-2, the J call TRBJ2-3; 10 nucleotides align to TRBD2. V lost 1 base to trimming and J lost 8 bases; unmatched junction nucleotides: 6. This CDR3 has 15 residues. The V gene's germline CDR1 is SGHTA and CDR2 FQGNSA. In nucleotides, the CDR3 is TGTGCCAGCAGCTTAGGACTAGCGGGTGGGGGTACGCAGTATTTT. Translating it yields CASSLGLAGGGTQYF.

This chain joins TRBV15 and TRBJ1-2; 12 bases are a match to TRBD1. V was clipped by 3 bases and J by 4 bases; unmatched bases: 9. Germline V gene sequence: CDR1 LNHNV, CDR2 YYDKDF (reference sequence). CDR3 length equals 17 residues. CDR3 bases: TGTGCCACCAGCAGCGGGACAGGGGGCTATATGAGCTATGGCTACACCTTC. It encodes CATSSGTGGYMSYGYTF.

This clonotype has only a few counts. The genes are TRBV7-9 and TRBJ2-7; 8 bases are shared with TRBD1. V lost 5 bases, J lost 5 bases, and 8 bases stayed unmatched. The length of the CDR3 is 14 residues. The germline CDR1 and CDR2 sequences are SEHNR and FQNEAQ (reference sequence). The CDR3 reads CASSEDRDRNEQYF. For the CDR3, the DNA is TGTGCCAGCAGCGAGGACAGGGACAGGAACGAGCAGTACTTC.

In this sample, this clonotype turned up a few times. This chain joins TRBV6-1 and TRBJ2-1; TRBD2 aligns across 10 bases. This CDR3 spans 18 amino acids. Germline assignment: CDR1 MNHNS and CDR2 SASEGT. The trim removed 6 bases at V and 8 bases at J, leaving 19 bases unmatched. The CDR3 here is CASSTSWTSGGPRDEQFF. CDR3 coding DNA: TGTGCCAGCAGCACCTCGTGGACTAGCGGAGGCCCTCGCGATGAGCAGTTCTTC.

This clonotype has more than one count but fewer than ten. The chain couples TRBV5-8 to TRBJ1-5; possible D gene TRBD1, 6 bases. CDR1 and CDR2 from the germline V gene are SGHTS and YDEGEE. The CDR3 consists of 15 residues. V lost 4 bases to trimming and J lost 7 bases, with 18 bases between them. The CDR3 here is CASSPTQGRDQPQHF. The CDR3, as DNA: TGTGCCAGCAGCCCAACACAGGGTAGGGACCAGCCCCAGCATTTT.

This clonotype has only a few counts. V gene TRBV20-1 combines with J gene TRBJ1-1; D is undetermined. This CDR3 spans 13 amino acids. V lost 3 bases, J lost 2 bases, and 10 bases lay in between. Germline CDR1 reads DFQATT; CDR2 reads SNEGSKA (reference sequence). The CDR3 here is CSASFTLNTEAFF. The CDR3 DNA sequence: TGCAGTGCTAGCTTTACCCTTAACACTGAAGCTTTCTTT.

This clonotype turned up a few times. This chain links TRBV28 with TRBJ1-3; D perhaps matches TRBD1 (5 bases). This CDR3 is 15 amino acids long. The germline V gene encodes CDR1 MDHEN and CDR2 SYDVKM. The V and J ends lost 1 base and 3 bases respectively, with 10 bases between them. CDR3 bases: TGTGCCAGCAGTTTATTAGGGGAGGGTGGAAACACCATATATTTT. Translated: CASSLLGEGGNTIYF.

This clonotype turned up a few times. This chain connects TRBV20-1 to TRBJ1-3; no clear D. This CDR3 spans 12 amino acids. Between the trimmed V and J ends, which lost 5 bases and 2 bases, there was a span of 7 bases. The V gene's germline CDR1 is DFQATT and CDR2 SNEGSKA (reference sequence). CDR3 sequence: CSAGQTGNTIYF. Written as DNA, the CDR3 is TGCAGTGCTGGGCAGACTGGAAACACCATATATTTT.

This clonotype appeared many times. The chain employs TRBV7-2 and TRBJ2-2; D is perhaps TRBD2 (5 bases). From germline, CDR1 is SGHTA and CDR2 FQGNSA. V was clipped by 5 bases and J by 3 bases, with 13 bases between them. CDR3 length equals 15 residues. The CDR3 protein is CASSPHRTDTGELFF. The CDR3 nucleotides read TGTGCCAGCAGCCCTCACCGGACTGACACCGGGGAGCTGTTTTTT.

This clonotype came up many times. In DNA form, the CDR3 reads TGCAGTGCCCTTTCGGGGTCCAAAGAGACCCAGTACTTC. Its protein product is CSALSGSKETQYF. The chain combines TRBV20-1 with TRBJ2-5; D is perhaps TRBD2 (5 bases). CDR1 and CDR2 from the germline V gene are DFQATT and SNEGSKA (reference sequence). V shed 6 bases and J shed 3 bases, with 14 bases lying between them. The CDR3 contains 13 residues.

This clonotype came up many times. CDR3 sequence (DNA): TGCAGTGCTAGAGATCGTTTATTCCCTGCAACTAATGAAAAACTGTTTTTT. It yields the protein CSARDRLFPATNEKLFF. The chain joins TRBV20-1 to TRBJ1-4; the D is unclear. Trimming left V 0 bases short and J 0 bases short, with 14 bases between. The CDR3 sequence is 17 residues long. Germline CDR1 reads DFQATT; CDR2 reads SNEGSKA (reference sequence).

The V call is TRBV18, the J call TRBJ2-1; 9 nucleotides agree with TRBD2. Trimming at V came to 6 bases and at J to 7 bases, leaving 16 bases not matched to a gene. The CDR3 totals 17 residues. Germline V lookup: CDR1 KGHSH, CDR2 LQKENI. The CDR3 is CASSPGMVAGGRNEQFF. In DNA form, the CDR3 reads TGTGCCAGCTCCCCCGGGATGGTGGCGGGAGGGAGGAATGAGCAGTTCTTC.

This clonotype was seen a handful of times. This chain's CDR3 is CSVGKLNVQAIHRANYGYTF. The CDR3 DNA reads as TGCAGCGTTGGTAAGCTGAACGTGCAGGCGATACACAGAGCTAACTATGGCTACACCTTC. This rearrangement joins TRBV29-1 to TRBJ1-2; D call uncertain. CDR3 length: 20 amino acids. CDR1 is SQVTM and CDR2 is ANQGSEA in the germline V gene. The V end was cut by 4 bases, the J end by 0 bases, with 30 bases between.

The rearrangement links TRBV5-5 to TRBJ2-7; no reliable D call. Germline V lookup: CDR1 SGHKS, CDR2 YYEKEE (reference sequence). The ends were cut back, 4 bases at V and 4 bases at J, with 12 bases in the middle. CDR3 length: 13 amino acids. The CDR3 sequence is CASSTTPKYEQYV. CDR3 in DNA: TGTGCCAGCAGCACTACGCCTAAGTACGAGCAGTACGTC.

This clonotype showed up just a few times. CDR3 bases: TGCGCCAGCAGCGGCGGGAACTCTGGAAACACCATATATTTT. Its protein is CASSGGNSGNTIYF. The V call is TRBV5-1, the J call TRBJ1-3; D gene uncertain. The CDR3 has 14 amino acids. Deletions cut 4 bases from V and 0 bases from J, with 8 bases between. Germline V gene lookup returns CDR1 SGHRS and CDR2 YFSETQ.

The V gene is TRBV12-3 or TRBV12-4, the J gene TRBJ2-3; D remains unclear. The CDR3 runs to 18 residues. Trimming left V 5 bases short and J 2 bases short, with 23 bases between. CDR3 amino acids: CASSQSATSPGPTDTQYF. The CDR3 DNA follows: TGTGCCAGCAGTCAAAGCGCGACATCCCCCGGACCCACAGATACGCAGTATTTT.

This clonotype was detected only a few times. The V gene is TRBV5-1, the J gene TRBJ2-1; TRBD2 agrees at 11 bases. The CDR3 spans 18 residues. Per the germline V gene, CDR1 is SGHRS and CDR2 is YFSETQ. The V and J ends lost 4 bases and 2 bases, in that order; junction bases with no gene match: 11. In DNA form, the CDR3 reads TGCGCCAGCAGCCTGCCGGGACTAGCGGACGGACCCTACAATGAGCAGTTCTTC. Translation: CASSLPGLADGPYNEQFF.

This clonotype was observed many times. The chain uses TRBV27 and TRBJ2-1; a weak D match, TRBD2 (6 bases). This CDR3 is 15 amino acids long. V was cut by 1 base and J by 5 bases, with 12 bases left in between. Germline-derived CDR1 and CDR2 are MNHEY and SMNVEV (reference sequence). The chain's CDR3 is CASSLWGETHNEQFF. In DNA form, the CDR3 reads TGTGCCAGCAGTTTATGGGGGGAGACCCACAATGAGCAGTTCTTC.

The table lists this clonotype with a few counts. This rearrangement joins TRBV21-1 to TRBJ2-7; no DNA check was done on the table's D call, TRBD1. TRBV21-1 is assigned pseudogene status. The CDR3 consists of 16 residues. CDR3 DNA sequence: TGTGCCAGCAGCAAAGTTCGGGACAGGGTTACCTACGAGCAGTACTTC. Protein: CASSKVRDRVTYEQYF.